The T cell receptor (beta chain) under discussion was sequenced for a study of STAT5B mutations in CD4+ large granular lymphocyte leukemia. Assay: immunoSEQ multiplex PCR; the TCRdb copy retains only in-frame clones and omits some. The data hold 30,000 or so clones, with over 80% observed a single time. Germline V gives CDR1 SNHLY, CDR2 FYNNEI. V was cut by 9 bases and J by 5 bases, with 13 bases left in between. The CDR3 covers 12 residues. The TCR originated in a human donor in good health. Source material: CD4+ T cells from blood buffy coats. V usage is TRBV2 and J usage is TRBJ2-5; D may correspond to TRBD1 or TRBD2 (6 bases each). Here the CDR3 DNA reads TGTGCCAGTGAACGGGGGCGGGAGACCCAGTACTTC. Translated, it gives CASERGRETQYF.